A single sample gave rise to the 15 T cell receptor beta chains below, sequenced in a study of OX40 agonist ivuxolimab in advanced cancers. Clones were sequenced by immunoSEQ multiplex PCR, and TCRdb holds only the in-frame ones, with some missing. The repertoire holds 36,000 or so clones, with about 81% as singletons. The specimen comprised CD4+ or CD8+ T cells sorted from blood, sampled in a trial of the OX40 agonist ivuxolimab. The receptors were gathered from an adult with an advanced solid tumor such as melanoma, head and neck, liver or kidney cancer.

The chain combines TRBV6-5 with TRBJ1-2; the D gene is possibly TRBD1 (5 bases). Trimming stripped 6 bases from V and 2 bases from J, with 16 bases between. The germline gives CDR1 MNHEY, CDR2 SVGAGI. The CDR3 is 15 residues long. CDR3 DNA: TGTGCCAGCAGCCTCACAGGAGTGACGAACTATGGCTACACCTTC. It codes for CASSLTGVTNYGYTF.

V is TRBV7-2 and J is TRBJ2-7, with D perhaps matching TRBD2 (6 bases). V was pared by 1 base and J by 5 bases, with 18 bases between. The CDR3 is made up of 16 amino acids. Germline-derived CDR1 and CDR2 are SGHTA and FQGNSA. In DNA form, the CDR3 reads TGTGCCAGCAGCTTAGGCAGACAGCGGCGGGGTAACGAGCAGTACTTC. Translating it yields CASSLGRQRRGNEQYF.

The chain uses TRBV28 and TRBJ1-2, with D maybe TRBD1 (5 bases). CDR1 is MDHEN and CDR2 is SYDVKM in the germline V gene. Trimming removed 7 bases at V and 0 bases at J, with 12 bases between. CDR3 size: 14 residues. The CDR3 DNA reads as TGTGCCAGCATCGAAGGGGTAGCTAACTATGGCTACACCTTC. Its translation is CASIEGVANYGYTF.

The V gene is TRBV6-6, the J gene TRBJ1-2; D might be TRBD1 (6 bases). Looked up from germline, CDR1 is MNHNY and CDR2 is SVGAGI (reference sequence). Trimming removed 5 bases from V and 4 bases from J, with 14 bases in between. The CDR3 loop spans 14 amino acids. The CDR3 sequence is CASSKDEGVYGYTF. The CDR3 nucleotides are TGTGCCAGCAGTAAGGACGAGGGGGTCTATGGCTACACCTTC.

This chain joins TRBV6-6 and TRBJ2-7; the D call may be TRBD1 or TRBD2 (5 bases each). V lost 0 bases and J lost 6, with 15 bases in between. Germline V gene lookup returns CDR1 MNHNY and CDR2 SVGAGI (reference sequence). The CDR3 spans 15 residues. The CDR3 DNA follows: TGTGCCAGCAGTTACTCGAGGGCAGGGTCCAGCGAGCAGTACTTC. Translating it yields CASSYSRAGSSEQYF.

This clone appeared a few times. The chain uses TRBV28 and TRBJ2-7, with D hard to call. The CDR3 runs to 12 residues. The V gene's germline CDR1 is MDHEN and CDR2 SYDVKM. The V end lost 5 bases, the J end lost 4 bases, and 9 bases lay between the germline ends. The CDR3 reads CASSRLLYEQYF. The CDR3 region has the DNA TGTGCCAGCAGTCGATTGTTGTACGAGCAGTACTTC.

The genes are TRBV11-3 and TRBJ1-2; 7 nucleotides align to TRBD1. V lost 3 bases and J lost 3; bases outside the gene matches: 16. This CDR3 contains 18 residues. From germline, CDR1 is SGHNT and CDR2 YENEEA. CDR3 loop: CASSLEKQGLVGDYGYTF. As DNA, the CDR3 is TGTGCCAGCAGCTTGGAAAAACAGGGGTTGGTGGGCGACTATGGCTACACCTTC.

The gene calls are TRBV28 and TRBJ2-3; 7 nucleotides agree with TRBD2. The CDR3 sequence is 15 residues long. V was clipped by 7 bases and J by 2 bases; unmatched bases: 9. CDR1 and CDR2 (germline): MDHEN, SYDVKM. CDR3 in amino acids: CASNEGGADTDTQYF. For the CDR3, the DNA is TGTGCCAGCAACGAGGGAGGGGCCGACACAGATACGCAGTATTTT.

The chain employs TRBV9 and TRBJ2-3, with 11 bases identical to TRBD2. Germline CDR1 is SGDLS and CDR2 is YYNGEE. The CDR3 runs to 16 residues. Trimming removed 0 bases from V and 2 bases from J; junction bases left unmatched: 2. The CDR3 DNA reads as TGTGCCAGCAGCGTAGGACTAGCGGGGTTCACAGATACGCAGTATTTT. This sequence encodes CASSVGLAGFTDTQYF.

The chain employs TRBV7-6 and TRBJ1-1, with D possibly being TRBD1 (5 bases). V gave up 9 bases and J gave up 1 base, with 12 bases separating them. The CDR3 totals 13 residues. Per germline, CDR1 SGHVS and CDR2 FNYEAQ. CDR3 amino acids: CASGADPNTEAFF. In nucleotides, the CDR3 is TGTGCCAGTGGGGCAGACCCGAACACTGAAGCTTTCTTT.

The chain carries TRBV7-9 and TRBJ1-4; TRBD1 matches 7 bases. Trimming took 7 bases from V and 6 from J; bases not matched to a gene: 8. The CDR3 spans 14 residues. The germline gives CDR1 SEHNR, CDR2 FQNEAQ (reference sequence). The CDR3 is CASTKWGTDEKLFF. CDR3 sequence (DNA): TGTGCCAGCACCAAATGGGGGACAGATGAAAAACTGTTTTTT.

The gene calls are TRBV7-9 and TRBJ2-3; 8 bases fit TRBD2. Per germline, CDR1 SEHNR and CDR2 FQNEAQ (reference sequence). The CDR3 extends over 14 amino acids. V lost 5 bases and J lost 5; bases outside the gene matches: 6. The CDR3, as DNA: TGTGCCAGCAGCCACGGACTAGCCAGAGATACGCAGTATTTT. Protein product: CASSHGLARDTQYF.

The CDR3 here is CASRTFRDRVFSPLHF. Written as DNA, the CDR3 is TGTGCCAGCAGAACCTTCCGGGACCGAGTGTTCTCACCCCTCCACTTT. The chain has TRBV28 and TRBJ1-6, with D possibly TRBD1 on 5 matching bases. The germline CDR1 and CDR2 sequences are MDHEN and SYDVKM. V was shortened by 6 bases and J by 10 bases, with 22 bases between the two germline ends. This CDR3 contains 16 residues.

The J gene is TRBJ2-7, the V gene TRBV2; the match to TRBD1 covers 10 bases. CDR1 and CDR2 from the germline V gene are SNHLY and FYNNEI. Trimming took 5 bases from V and 4 from J; bases not matched to a gene: 14. The CDR3 length is 17 residues. The CDR3 sequence: CASSKQWGGQGTYEQYF. The DNA for the CDR3 is TGTGCCAGCAGTAAACAATGGGGGGGACAGGGGACGTACGAGCAGTACTTC.

The V call is TRBV21-1, the J call TRBJ1-1. TRBV21-1 is labeled a pseudogene. The CDR3 length is 14 residues. This CDR3 reads CASSKTGGSTEAFF. CDR3 in DNA: TGTGCCAGCAGCAAAACGGGGGGAAGCACTGAAGCTTTCTTT.